This TCR beta chain was found in a study of cytomegalovirus exposure and HLA in healthy donors (dated by TCRdb to the late 2010s). Background on the whole study: According to an earlier analysis of 587 of the donors, 200 million or so T cells yielded 90 million to 140 million unique TCR beta sequences and 250 to 350 Gb of sequence data. The study profiled the T cell repertoires of 500 to 800 subjects by immunosequencing and related them to cytomegalovirus serostatus. Among some 400 genotyped donors of the cohort, an average of around 250,000 unique TCR beta nucleotide sequences was sequenced per donor, of which approximately 18% were non-productive. In an earlier analysis of 587 of the donors, high-throughput TCR beta sequencing was used to judge whether each TCR beta V gene segment behaved as functional or pseudogenic. Of the roughly 390 genotyped donors, roughly 85% fell in the genetic ancestry cluster associated with self-reported Caucasian donors. A separate validation cohort of roughly 130 different subjects was used in addition to the 666-subject first cohort. Donor age, sex, ethnicity and CMV serostatus were compiled together with the repertoire data. The number of typed donors differed by locus: about 620-630 for A, B, C, DRB1 and DQB1; about 520 for DQA1; approximately 610 for DPA1; and 450 to 480 for DPB1. The study was designed to test whether signatures of past pathogen exposure could be identified by cataloging public T cell receptors. High-throughput TCR immunosequencing, statistical association of individual TCRs with disease status, and machine learning were combined to predict cytomegalovirus infection status. HLA typing included class I and class II loci at four-digit resolution. A few DR-DQ haplotypes were treated as single units for association and clustering because of strong linkage in the cohort. All discovery cohort repertoires had been generated on a single sequencing platform. Roughly 300 gigabases of sequencing data and approximately 80 million unique TCR sequences were included in an early release covering around 650 HLA-typed donors. The later analysis used no new phenotypic data to find candidate immune exposures, relying instead on TCR beta sequences and their occurrence across donors. A later analysis re-examined previously published TCR beta repertoires from several hundred donors and added high-resolution HLA genotyping to investigate patterns of TCR occurrence. A later genetic analysis took genome-wide SNP genotypes for about 55% of the 666 donors and used that subset as a discovery cohort. Overall study results and their limits: In a later analysis, 16,951 TCR beta sequences were associated with specific HLA alleles at a false discovery rate of 0.05. Some IMGT-functional V segments, including TRBV6-2 and TRBV6-3, could not be told apart with the 87-base-pair reads, so those segments were excluded. In vitro tests confirmed that a few of the cytomegalovirus-associated TCR beta chains recognize cytomegalovirus antigens. Because counts were too low, seventeen rarely observed V segments, including chromosome 9 orphons, were excluded from the earlier analysis of about 500 of the donors. Because HLA typing was missing for some donors at each locus, association tests included only the typed subset. The classifier was reported to diagnose cytomegalovirus status with high specificity and sensitivity in both the original and validation cohorts. This cohort had only TCR beta chains sequenced, and the lack of alpha or paired-chain data limited which features could be detected. Linkage disequilibrium might explain the correlated functional status among segregating V segments, but an unknown experimental factor could not be ruled out. A total of 164 TCR beta chains were listed by the study as associated with cytomegalovirus. V-gene and J-gene trimming of TCR beta chains was associated with a missense DCLRE1C variant in a later genetic analysis, and the association was replicated in an independent cohort. Strong co-occurrence of HLA alleles, especially DR and DQ, made assigning TCR associations to individual alleles difficult. CMV serostatus was the only immune exposure information available for the cohort. According to a later analysis, parvovirus B19, influenza, CMV and Epstein-Barr virus appeared linked to several top co-occurrence clusters. It was suggested by the authors that the approach could potentially be generalized to other disease states and immunological phenotypes. Compared with equally common non-associated chains, HLA-associated TCR beta chains in a later analysis were more clonally expanded and had lower generation probabilities. While some public TCRs were present in many individuals, most TCR sequences turned up only very rarely across donors. In an earlier analysis of some 500 of the donors, most TCR beta V segments were observed in productive rearrangements about 90% or about 30% of the time, broadly matching IMGT annotations. In a later analysis, TCR association rates were found to vary across HLA loci, with the most associated TCRs seen for DRB1 alleles and the fewest for HLA-C alleles. In a later genetic analysis, fewer N-insertions in productive TCRs were reported among donors in an Asian-associated ancestry cluster than the 666-donor mean. A further reported finding was that TCR beta sequences accurately predicted the HLA-A and HLA-B alleles for most subjects in the first cohort. A cluster of highly shared sequence variants was judged likely to be a technical artifact of the sequencing pipeline. Presence/absence analyses assumed roughly uniform sequencing depth across donors, an assumption that may not hold. Most CMV-associated TCR beta chains appeared to be HLA-restricted in a later analysis, and the HLA associations seemed to be driven largely by CMV exposure.

The cohort consisted of some 670 healthy bone marrow donors. At the time of sampling, all cohort members were nominally healthy, though unrecorded immune exposures were likely present. The donor was CMV seronegative and belonged to the group of 352 seronegative cohort members. A peripheral blood sample was provided by each donor, and peripheral blood mononuclear cells were used for TCR beta sequencing. Genomic DNA extraction from the blood cell samples was performed with the Qiagen DNeasy Blood Extraction Kit. The library was obtained by the immunoSEQ multiplex PCR assay. For the multiplex PCR, a mixture combining 60 forward primers for TCR Vbeta segments and 13 reverse primers for TCR Jbeta segments was used. A multiplex PCR assay on genomic DNA amplified the CDR3 region of rearranged TCR beta genes. The Illumina HiSeq System was used to sequence the amplified TCR beta libraries as 87-base-pair reads. In the original analysis: In a later analysis, tens of millions of unique TCR beta chains were counted across the 650 to 750 repertoires, and about 10 million of these chains were shared by at least two donors. A nearest-neighbor algorithm error-corrected the raw reads and collapsed the reads into unique sequences, merging closely related sequences to remove PCR and sequencing errors. To assign V, D and J gene segments, CDR3 sequences were aligned to IMGT reference sequences. Each retained sequence needed at least a six-nucleotide match to both a V gene segment and a J gene segment. A rearrangement counted as productive if the CDR3 had no stop codons and remained in frame with V and J, and every other rearrangement counted as non-productive. CDR3 was defined according to IMGT convention as the region running from the second conserved V-encoded cysteine to the conserved J-encoded phenylalanine. In an earlier analysis of some 550 of the donors, sequences lacking an unambiguous match to a single V gene segment were excluded. In an earlier analysis of roughly 600 of the donors, a V segment was called functional when productive rearrangements were above 56.7%, and segregating when the standard deviation between donors exceeded 5%. A statistical classification framework was built for diagnosing cytomegalovirus status from the catalog of TCR beta chain sequences. A later analysis assigned V and J genes by comparing TCR nucleotide sequences with IMGT/GENE-DB human TR gene sequences. Using the TCRdist pipeline, a later analysis assigned CDR3 sequences along with most-parsimonious VDJ recombination scenarios. A later analysis defined each TCR beta chain by its CDR3 amino acid sequence plus V-gene family, and excluded reads lacking a unique V-gene family. To address suspected cross-contamination and a sequencing artifact, a later analysis removed 592 highly shared, low-generation-probability nucleotide sequences. For each public chain, a later analysis derived a clonal expansion index from normalized ranks of inferred template counts within each repertoire. In a later analysis, generation probabilities were computed using a VDJ recombination model fitted to out-of-frame rearrangements, and the results were checked against IGoR. Hypergeometric tests were used in a later analysis to score TCR-TCR, TCR-HLA and TCR-CMV co-occurrence, with a repertoire-size bias correction applied to the TCR pairs. False discovery rates were estimated in a later analysis by permuting HLA or CMV assignments 20 times. In a later analysis, co-occurring TCRs were grouped using DBSCAN, and TCRdist sequence similarity was added for clustering within HLA-allele-positive subsets. For co-occurrence clustering, repertoires with fewer than 30,000 or more than 120,000 public chains were excluded, along with four to six repertoires with anomalous nucleotide sharing. The clones in this table, taken by TCRdb from immuneACCESS, are in-frame only. Not every clone is retained; where verified, under half of the shortfall comes from an unresolved V gene, and the cause of the rest is unknown. That table furnishes V, J and clone size, whereas the DNA furnished D and trimming. The sample contains about 140,000 clones, approximately 88% of them found a single time. The top ten hold 0.4% to 0.55% of the sample.

V gives up 0 bases and J gives up 7 bases, and the segment between their germline ends measures 12 bases. Looking up the germline V gene yields CDR1 SGHVS and CDR2 FQNEAQ. From its cysteine to its phenylalanine, the CDR3 spans 15 amino acids. Of the read, only the CDR3 DNA is kept; its 45 bases are in frame from base 1. To note about this clone: There is no known antigen for this receptor. Base qualities are missing; no much larger clone stands one base away.

Sample: PBMCs. Recombination connected TRBV7-8 to TRBJ2-2; the D gene lacks a confident call. The TCR comes from a woman aged 40-49 years in good health and CMV-seronegative. The nucleotides are TGTGCCAGCAGCTTAGCCCCCCAATCGGGCGGGGAGCTGTTTTTT. It translates as CASSLAPQSGGELFF.